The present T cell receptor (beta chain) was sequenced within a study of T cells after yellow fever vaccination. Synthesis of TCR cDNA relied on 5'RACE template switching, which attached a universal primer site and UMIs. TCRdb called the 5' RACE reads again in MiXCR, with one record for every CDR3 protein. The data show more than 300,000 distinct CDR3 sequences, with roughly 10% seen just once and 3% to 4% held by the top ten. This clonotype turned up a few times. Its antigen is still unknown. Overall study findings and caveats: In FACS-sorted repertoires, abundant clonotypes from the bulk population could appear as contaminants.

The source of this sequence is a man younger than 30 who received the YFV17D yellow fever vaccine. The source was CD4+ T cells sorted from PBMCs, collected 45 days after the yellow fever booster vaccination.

In nucleotides, the CDR3 is TGTGCCAGCAGCTTAGTCAGGGGGAACAAGTACGAGCAGTACTTC. Translated: CASSLVRGNKYEQYF. The chain uses TRBV11-2 and TRBJ2-7, with 7 nucleotides matching TRBD1. Germline V gene lookup returns CDR1 SGHAT and CDR2 FQNNGV. The CDR3 is made up of 15 amino acids. The ends lost 1 base at V and 4 bases at J; junction bases unmatched: 7.